The 3 T cell receptor beta chains reported below all come from one sample, sequenced in a study of Graves' ophthalmopathy and Graves' hyperthyroidism. Beta-chain TCR CDR3 regions were amplified from RNA transcripts. Second-round multiplex PCR came after a first-round RT-PCR that employed HTBI primers. TCRdb independently ran MiXCR on the multiplex PCR reads; one entry per CDR3 protein. Counted here are roughly 610,000 distinct CDR3 sequences, over 20% occurring once; the ten biggest clones make up approximately 7%. Sequencing used peripheral blood. These receptors were taken from a woman between 18 and 29 years old with stable Graves' hyperthyroidism. Some clones in this sample may be carry-over from other donors' samples.

This clonotype has a count of ten or more. This chain connects TRBV2 to TRBJ2-5; no clear D. V lost 7 bases, J lost 4 bases, and 7 bases lay in between. The CDR3 has 11 amino acids. Per the germline V gene, CDR1 is SNHLY and CDR2 is FYNNEI. The chain's CDR3 is CASKDGETQYF. CDR3 DNA: TGTGCCAGCAAGGACGGAGAGACCCAGTACTTC. Combining the CDR3 with reference TRBV2 and TRBJ2-5 gives the whole variable domain EPEVTQTPSHQVTQMGQEVILRCVPISNHLYFYWYRQILGQKVEFLVSFYNNEISEKSEIFDDQFSVERPDGSNFTLKIRSTKLEDSAMYFCASKDGETQYFGPGTRLLVL.

This clonotype was picked up many times. This chain links TRBV20-1 with TRBJ1-3; 7 positions match TRBD1. The CDR3 spans 13 residues. V trimming: 5 bases; J trimming: 4 bases; junction bases outside the gene matches: 5. The germline V gene encodes CDR1 DFQATT and CDR2 SNEGSKA (reference sequence). CDR3 in amino acids: CSAWTGFGNTIYF. The CDR3 nucleotides read TGCAGTGCTTGGACAGGTTTCGGAAACACCATATATTTT.

This clonotype turned up a few times. The V and J genes are TRBV20-1 and TRBJ2-5; D is ambiguous. CDR1 is DFQATT and CDR2 is SNEGSKA in the germline V gene (reference sequence). The CDR3 contains 12 residues. Trimming left V 4 bases short and J 4 bases short, with 10 bases between. The CDR3 sequence: CSAIDTGETQYF. The CDR3 nucleotides are TGCAGTGCTATAGACACGGGAGAGACCCAGTACTTC.